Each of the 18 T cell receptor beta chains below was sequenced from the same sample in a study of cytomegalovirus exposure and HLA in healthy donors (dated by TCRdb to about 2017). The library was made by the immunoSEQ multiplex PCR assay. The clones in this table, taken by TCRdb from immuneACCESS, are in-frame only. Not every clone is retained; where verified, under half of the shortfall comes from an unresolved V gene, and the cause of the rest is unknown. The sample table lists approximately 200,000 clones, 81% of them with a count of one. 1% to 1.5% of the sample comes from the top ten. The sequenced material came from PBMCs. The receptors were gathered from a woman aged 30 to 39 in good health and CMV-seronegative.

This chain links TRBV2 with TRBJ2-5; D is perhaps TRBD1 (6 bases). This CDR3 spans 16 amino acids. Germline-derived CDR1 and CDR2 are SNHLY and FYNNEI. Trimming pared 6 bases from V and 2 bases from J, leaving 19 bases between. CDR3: CASSSTTGSFQETQYF. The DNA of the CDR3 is TGTGCCAGCAGCTCTACAACAGGGTCCTTTCAAGAGACCCAGTACTTC.

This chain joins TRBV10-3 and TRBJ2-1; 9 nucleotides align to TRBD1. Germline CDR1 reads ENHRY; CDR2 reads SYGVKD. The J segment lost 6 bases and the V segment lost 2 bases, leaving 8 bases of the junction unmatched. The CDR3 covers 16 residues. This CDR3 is CAISETGGVLSNEQFF. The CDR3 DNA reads TGTGCCATCAGTGAGACAGGGGGCGTCCTCTCCAATGAGCAGTTCTTC.

This CDR3 reads CASSFRQHSNQPQHF. CDR3 sequence (DNA): TGTGCCAGCAGTTTCAGACAGCATAGCAATCAGCCCCAGCATTTT. The chain joins TRBV6-5 to TRBJ1-5; D possibly corresponds to TRBD1 (5 bases). The germline gives CDR1 MNHEY, CDR2 SVGAGI. The CDR3 has 15 amino acids. V shed 4 bases and J shed 0 bases, with 10 bases lying between them.

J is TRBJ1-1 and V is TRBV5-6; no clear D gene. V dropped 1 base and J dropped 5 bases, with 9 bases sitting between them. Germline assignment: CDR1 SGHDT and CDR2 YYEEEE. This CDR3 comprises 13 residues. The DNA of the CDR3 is TGTGCCAGCAGCTTGCCCCCGAGGACTGAAGCTTTCTTT. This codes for CASSLPPRTEAFF.

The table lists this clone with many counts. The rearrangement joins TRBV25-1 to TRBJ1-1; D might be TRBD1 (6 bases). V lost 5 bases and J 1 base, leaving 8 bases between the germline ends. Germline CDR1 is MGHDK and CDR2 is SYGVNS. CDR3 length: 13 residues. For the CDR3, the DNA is TGTGCCAGCAGTAGGGGGGGGAACACTGAAGCTTTCTTT. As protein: CASSRGGNTEAFF.

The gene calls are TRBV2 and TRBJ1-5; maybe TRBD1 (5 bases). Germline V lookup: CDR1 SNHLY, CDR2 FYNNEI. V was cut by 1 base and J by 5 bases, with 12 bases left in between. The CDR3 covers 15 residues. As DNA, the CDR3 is TGTGCCAGCAGTGAAGAGGGGCCCTTATATCAGCCCCAGCATTTT. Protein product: CASSEEGPLYQPQHF.

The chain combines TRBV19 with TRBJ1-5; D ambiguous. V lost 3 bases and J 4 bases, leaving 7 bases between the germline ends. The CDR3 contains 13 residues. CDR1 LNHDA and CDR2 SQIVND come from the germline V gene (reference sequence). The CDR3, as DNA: TGTGCCAGTAGTATGGGCAGGAATCAGCCCCAGCATTTT. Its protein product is CASSMGRNQPQHF.

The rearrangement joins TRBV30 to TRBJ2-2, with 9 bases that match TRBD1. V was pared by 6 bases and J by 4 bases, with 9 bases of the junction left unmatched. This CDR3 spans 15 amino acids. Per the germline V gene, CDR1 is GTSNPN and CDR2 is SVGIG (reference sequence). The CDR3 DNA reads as TGTGCCTGCTCCGCGACAGGGGGTTTCACCGGGGAGCTGTTTTTT. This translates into CACSATGGFTGELFF. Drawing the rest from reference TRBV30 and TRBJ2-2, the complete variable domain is SQTIHQWPATLVQPVGSPLSLECTVEGTSNPNLYWYRQAAGRGLQLLFYSVGIGQISSEVPQNLSASRPQDRQFILSSKKLLLSDSGFYLCACSATGGFTGELFFGEGSRLTVL.

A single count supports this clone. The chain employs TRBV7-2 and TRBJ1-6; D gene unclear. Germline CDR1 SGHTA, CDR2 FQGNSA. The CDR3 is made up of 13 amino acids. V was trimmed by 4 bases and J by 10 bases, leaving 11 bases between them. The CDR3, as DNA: TGTGCCAGCAGCTATACATCTAGCTCACCCCTCCACTTT. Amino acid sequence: CASSYTSSSPLHF.

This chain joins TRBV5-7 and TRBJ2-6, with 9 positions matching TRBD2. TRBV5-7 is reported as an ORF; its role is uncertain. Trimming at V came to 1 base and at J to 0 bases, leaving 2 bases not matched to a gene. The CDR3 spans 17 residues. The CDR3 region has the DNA TGTGCCAGCAGCTTGTTAGCGGGGGTCTCTGGGGCCAACGTCCTGACTTTC. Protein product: CASSLLAGVSGANVLTF.

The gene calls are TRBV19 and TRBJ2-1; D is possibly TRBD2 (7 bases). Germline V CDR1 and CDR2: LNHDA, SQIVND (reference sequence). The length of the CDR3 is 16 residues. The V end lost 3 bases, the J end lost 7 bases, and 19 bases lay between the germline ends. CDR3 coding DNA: TGTGCCAGTAGTATCGTTGGGGGGGCCGGATCGAATGAGCAGTTCTTC. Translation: CASSIVGGAGSNEQFF.

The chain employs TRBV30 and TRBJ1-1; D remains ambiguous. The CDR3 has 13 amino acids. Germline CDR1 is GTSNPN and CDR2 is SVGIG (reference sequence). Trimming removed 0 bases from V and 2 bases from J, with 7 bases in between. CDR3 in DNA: TGTGCCTGGAGTGTTAATAGCAACACTGAAGCTTTCTTT. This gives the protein CAWSVNSNTEAFF. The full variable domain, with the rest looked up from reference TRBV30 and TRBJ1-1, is SQTIHQWPATLVQPVGSPLSLECTVEGTSNPNLYWYRQAAGRGLQLLFYSVGIGQISSEVPQNLSASRPQDRQFILSSKKLLLSDSGFYLCAWSVNSNTEAFFGQGTRLTVV.

The CDR3 reads CASSTDRSSYEQYF. CDR3 in DNA: TGTGCCAGCAGTACAGACAGGTCCTCCTACGAGCAGTACTTC. The genes are TRBV6-1 and TRBJ2-7, with D possibly TRBD1 on 6 matching bases. This CDR3 is built from 14 residues. V lost 5 bases to trimming and J lost 0 bases, with 11 bases between them. Germline assignment: CDR1 MNHNS and CDR2 SASEGT.

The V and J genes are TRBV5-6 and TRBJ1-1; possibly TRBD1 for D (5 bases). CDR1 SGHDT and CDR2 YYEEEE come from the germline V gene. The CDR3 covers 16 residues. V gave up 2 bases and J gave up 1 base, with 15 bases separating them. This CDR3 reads CASSFVPGGGNTEAFF. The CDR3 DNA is TGTGCCAGCAGCTTCGTCCCCGGGGGGGGGAACACTGAAGCTTTCTTT.

The CDR3 nucleotides read TGTGCCAGCAGCGCCGTGCTGACAGGGGAGACTGAAGCTTTCTTT. This codes for CASSAVLTGETEAFF. The rearrangement joins TRBV9 to TRBJ1-1; 8 bases align to TRBD1. Germline values: CDR1 SGDLS, CDR2 YYNGEE. The CDR3 is 15 residues long. Trimming cost V 3 bases and J 5 bases; bases outside gene matches: 9. The full variable domain, rest sourced from reference TRBV9 and TRBJ1-1, is DSGVTQTPKHLITATGQRVTLRCSPRSGDLSVYWYQQSLDQGLQFLIQYYNGEERAKGNILERFSAQQFPDLHSELNLSSLELGDSALYFCASSAVLTGETEAFFGQGTRLTVV.

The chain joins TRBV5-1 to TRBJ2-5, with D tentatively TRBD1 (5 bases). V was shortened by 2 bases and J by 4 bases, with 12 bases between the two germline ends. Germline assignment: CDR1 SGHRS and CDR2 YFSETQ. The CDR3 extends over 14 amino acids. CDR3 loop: CASSFGDSLETQYF. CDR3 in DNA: TGCGCCAGCAGCTTCGGCGACAGCCTAGAGACCCAGTACTTC.

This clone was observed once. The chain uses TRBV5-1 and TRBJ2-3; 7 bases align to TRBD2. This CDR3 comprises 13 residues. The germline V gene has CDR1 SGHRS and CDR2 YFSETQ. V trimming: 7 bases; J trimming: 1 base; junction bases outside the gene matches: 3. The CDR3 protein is CASGGRGTDTQYF. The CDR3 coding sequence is TGCGCCAGCGGTGGGAGGGGCACAGATACGCAGTATTTT.

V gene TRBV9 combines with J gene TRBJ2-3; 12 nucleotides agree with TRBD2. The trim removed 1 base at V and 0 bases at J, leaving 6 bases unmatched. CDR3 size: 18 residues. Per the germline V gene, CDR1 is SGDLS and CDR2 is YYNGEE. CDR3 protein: CASSVSRTSGDSTDTQYF. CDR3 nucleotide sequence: TGTGCCAGCAGCGTAAGCAGGACTAGCGGGGATAGCACAGATACGCAGTATTTT. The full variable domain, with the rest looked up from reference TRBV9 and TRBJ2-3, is DSGVTQTPKHLITATGQRVTLRCSPRSGDLSVYWYQQSLDQGLQFLIQYYNGEERAKGNILERFSAQQFPDLHSELNLSSLELGDSALYFCASSVSRTSGDSTDTQYFGPGTRLTVL.